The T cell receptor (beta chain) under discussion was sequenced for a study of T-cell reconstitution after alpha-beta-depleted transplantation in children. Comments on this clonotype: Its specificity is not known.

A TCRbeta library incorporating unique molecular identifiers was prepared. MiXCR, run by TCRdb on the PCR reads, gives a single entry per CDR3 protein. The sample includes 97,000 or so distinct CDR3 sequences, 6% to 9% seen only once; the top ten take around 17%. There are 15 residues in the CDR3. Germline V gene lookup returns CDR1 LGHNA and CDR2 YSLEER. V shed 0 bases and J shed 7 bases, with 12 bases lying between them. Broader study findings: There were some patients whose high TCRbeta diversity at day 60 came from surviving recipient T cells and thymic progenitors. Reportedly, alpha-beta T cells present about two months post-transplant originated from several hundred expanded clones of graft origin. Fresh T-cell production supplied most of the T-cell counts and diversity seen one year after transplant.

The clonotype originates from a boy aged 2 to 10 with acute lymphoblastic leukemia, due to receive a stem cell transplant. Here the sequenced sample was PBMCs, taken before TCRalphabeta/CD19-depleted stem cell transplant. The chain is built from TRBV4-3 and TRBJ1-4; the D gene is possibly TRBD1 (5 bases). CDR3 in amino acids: CASSQDWGMGEKLFF. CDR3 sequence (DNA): TGCGCCAGCAGCCAAGATTGGGGGATGGGTGAAAAACTGTTTTTT.